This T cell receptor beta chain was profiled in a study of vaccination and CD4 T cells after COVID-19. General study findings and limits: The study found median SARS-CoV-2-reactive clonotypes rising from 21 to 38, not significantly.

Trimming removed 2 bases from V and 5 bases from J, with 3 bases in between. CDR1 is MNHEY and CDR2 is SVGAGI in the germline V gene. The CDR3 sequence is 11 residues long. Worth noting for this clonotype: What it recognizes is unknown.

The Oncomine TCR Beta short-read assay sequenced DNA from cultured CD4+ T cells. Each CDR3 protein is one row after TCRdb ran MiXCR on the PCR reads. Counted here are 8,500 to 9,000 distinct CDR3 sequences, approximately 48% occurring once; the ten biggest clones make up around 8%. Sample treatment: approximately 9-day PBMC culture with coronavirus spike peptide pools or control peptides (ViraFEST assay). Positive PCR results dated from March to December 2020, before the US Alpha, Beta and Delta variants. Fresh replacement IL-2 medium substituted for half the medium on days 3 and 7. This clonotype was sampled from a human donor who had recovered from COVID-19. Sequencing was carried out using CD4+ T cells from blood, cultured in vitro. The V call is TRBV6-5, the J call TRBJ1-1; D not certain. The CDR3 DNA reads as TGTGCCAGCAGTTACACGACTGAAGCTTTCTTT. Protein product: CASSYTTEAFF.